The sequence of this TCR beta chain was determined in a study of T cell changes during pregnancy in multiple sclerosis. The germline V gene has CDR1 MNHNS and CDR2 SASEGT. The CDR3 has 15 amino acids. V trimming: 1 base; J trimming: 5 bases; junction bases outside the gene matches: 7. Assay: immunoSEQ multiplex PCR; the TCRdb copy retains only in-frame clones and omits some. Among 85,000 to 120,000 clones listed, roughly 89% were seen once. The chain links TRBV6-1 to TRBJ2-7, with TRBD1 identical over 8 bases. The sequencing used peripheral blood, collected before pregnancy. The source of this sequence is a female donor with multiple sclerosis, enrolled in a pregnancy study. The CDR3 DNA is TGTGCCAGCAGTGAAGGAAGGACAGGGTTAGACGAGCAGTACTTC. This translates into CASSEGRTGLDEQYF.